This T cell receptor beta chain was retrieved from a study of T cell repertoires in cytomegalovirus infection. Study at large: Well-studied HLA-B-restricted CMV epitopes were used in the study alongside recently identified HLA-C-restricted ones. Public TCR beta signature analysis indicated the presence of both CMV infection and matching HLA type. Broader study findings: Accumulated public TCR beta family frequency recognized individuals carrying CMV together with the relevant HLA. Dominant in the ex vivo response were TCR beta clonotypes restricted by HLA-C and specific for CMV.

MiXCR was run by TCRdb on the reads, yielding one entry per CDR3 protein. The table lists 60,000 to 75,000 distinct CDR3 sequences, 25% to 30% of them singletons. Only a few counts were recorded for this clonotype. Its specificity is not known. V gave up 6 bases and J gave up 3 bases; unmatched junction bases: 6. The CDR3 extends over 14 amino acids. In germline, CDR1 is MNHNS, CDR2 SASEGT. The sample consisted of CD8+ T cells from cultured PBMCs, taken from culture after CMV antigen stimulation. The sequence was collected from a human donor in good health (CMV status not recorded). Some clones in this sample may be carry-over from other donors' samples. V and J are TRBV6-1 and TRBJ2-5; TRBD2 aligns across 8 bases. CDR3 amino acids: CASSPPAGEETQYF. The CDR3 nucleotides are TGTGCCAGCAGCCCCCCAGCGGGAGAAGAGACCCAGTACTTC.